The present TCR beta chain was sequenced within a study of blood T cell repertoires in COVID-19. Whole-study context: Samples representing acute and convalescent COVID-19 were sourced from the United States, Italy and Spain. PBMCs, B-cell-depleted T cells, or T cells provided the cDNA or gDNA that made up the material.

Germline values: CDR1 SGDLS, CDR2 YYNGEE. This CDR3 is 14 amino acids long. V was clipped by 0 bases and J by 1 base, with 7 bases between them. Original processing methods: Quantification of nucleated cells was approximated via reference gene primer amplification. Profiling relied on immunoSEQ multiplex PCR, and the TCRdb table lists in-frame clones only, not all of them. Clone size and V and J calls were adopted from that table, with D and trimming inferred from the DNA. Counted here are about 250,000 clones, roughly 84% occurring once; the ten biggest clones make up 0.87%. During active infection, Seattle patients enrolled and were then monitored through disease.

The clonotype comes from a human donor with COVID-19, enrolled during active disease. The donor label of this sample is uncertain. The sequenced material came from peripheral blood. The rearrangement links TRBV9 to TRBJ1-2; no firm D call. The CDR3 is CASSVGRSNYGYTF. DNA of the CDR3: TGTGCCAGCAGCGTAGGGAGAAGTAACTATGGCTACACCTTC.